This T cell receptor (beta chain) comes out of a study of beta chain features in type 1 diabetes. Per germline, CDR1 WNHNN and CDR2 SYGVQD (reference sequence). The V and J ends lost 4 bases and 0 bases respectively, with 10 bases between them. This CDR3 contains 15 residues. Of the isolated RNA, all was reverse transcribed, and so the sequenced material was expressed TCRB transcripts. Clones were read by immunoSEQ multiplex PCR, and TCRdb kept only the in-frame ones, dropping some. Among about 250,000 clones, 12% to 15% were seen once, and the ten largest hold approximately 0.024%. This clone was picked up a small number of times.

V gene TRBV10-1 combines with J gene TRBJ2-1, with D maybe TRBD1 (6 bases). The clonotype originates from a woman between 40 and 55 years old in good health. Sequencing was carried out using naive CD4+ T cells from blood. The CDR3 sequence is CASSGDKSSYNEQFF. CDR3 nucleotides: TGCGCCAGCAGTGGGGACAAGAGCTCCTACAATGAGCAGTTCTTC.